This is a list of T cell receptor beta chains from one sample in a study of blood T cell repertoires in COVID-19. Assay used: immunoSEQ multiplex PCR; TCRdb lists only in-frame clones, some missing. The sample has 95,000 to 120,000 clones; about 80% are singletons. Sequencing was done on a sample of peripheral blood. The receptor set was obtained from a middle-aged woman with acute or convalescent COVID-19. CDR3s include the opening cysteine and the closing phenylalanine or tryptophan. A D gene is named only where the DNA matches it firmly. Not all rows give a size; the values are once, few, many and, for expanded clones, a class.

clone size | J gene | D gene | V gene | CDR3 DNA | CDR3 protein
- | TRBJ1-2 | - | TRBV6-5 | TGTGCCAGCAGTTGGGGCCGTAGGACACCTAACTATGGCTACACCTTC | CASSWGRRTPNYGYTF
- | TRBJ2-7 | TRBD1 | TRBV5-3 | TGTGCCAGAAATTTAACAGGGGCCTCACTCTCCTACGAGCAGTACTTC | CARNLTGASLSYEQYF
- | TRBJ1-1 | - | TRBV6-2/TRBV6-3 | TGTGCCAGCAGTCTATTTCACTCGAACACTGAAGCTTTCTTT | CASSLFHSNTEAFF
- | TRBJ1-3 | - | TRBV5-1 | TGCGCCAGCAGCTTGGCAGGGATCGCCGGAAACACCATATATTTT | CASSLAGIAGNTIYF
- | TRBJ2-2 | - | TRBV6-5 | TGTGCCAGCAGGAGAGGTCCCGGGGAGCTGTTTTTT | CASRRGPGELFF
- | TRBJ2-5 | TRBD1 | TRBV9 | TGTGCCAGCAGCCCTCGGGACAGGGCGTTTGAGACCCAGCACTTC | CASSPRDRAFETQHF
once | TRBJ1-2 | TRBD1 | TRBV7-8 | TGTGCCAGCAGCCCACAACAGGGGAGCTATGGCTACACCTTC | CASSPQQGSYGYTF
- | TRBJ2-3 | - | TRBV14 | TGTGCCAGCAGCCAATTAAGCACAGATACGCAGTATTTT | CASSQLSTDTQYF
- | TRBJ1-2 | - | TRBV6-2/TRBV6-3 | TGTGCCAGCAGTTACGACAGCAACTATGGCTACACCTTC | CASSYDSNYGYTF
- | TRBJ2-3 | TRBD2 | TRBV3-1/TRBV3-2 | TGTGCCAGCAGCCAGGTCCCGGGACTAGCGTCAGATACGCAGTATTTT | CASSQVPGLASDTQYF
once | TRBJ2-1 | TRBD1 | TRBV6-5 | TGTGCCAGCAGAGATGAATGGACAGGGAAGGGACGGCAGTTCTTC | CASRDEWTGKGRQFF
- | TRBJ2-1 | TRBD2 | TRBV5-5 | TGTGCCAGCAGTCCTTTTTTCGGGCGGGGGGCCAATGAGCAGTTCTTC | CASSPFFGRGANEQFF
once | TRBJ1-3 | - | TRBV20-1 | TGCAGTGCTAGTCATTCGCGGGGCCCGGTAAACACCATATATTTT | CSASHSRGPVNTIYF
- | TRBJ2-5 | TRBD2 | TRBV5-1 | TGCGCCAGCAGCCGGACCGCGGCGGGGGGGCGGGAGACCCAGTACTTC | CASSRTAAGGRETQYF
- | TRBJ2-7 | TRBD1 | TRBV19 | TGTGCCAGTAGTATTTCCACAGGGGTCTACGAGCAGTACTTC | CASSISTGVYEQYF
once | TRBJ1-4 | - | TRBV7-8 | TGTGCCAGCAGCTTAGGGCCAGGCCAAAGGGAAAAACTGTTTTTT | CASSLGPGQREKLFF
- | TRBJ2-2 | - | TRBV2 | TGTGCCAGTCGGGACTCCCCCGGGGGGGAGCTGTTTTTT | CASRDSPGGELFF
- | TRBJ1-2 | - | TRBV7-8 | TGTGCCAGCAGCTTAGAAAAGGAGATCTATGGCTACACCTTC | CASSLEKEIYGYTF
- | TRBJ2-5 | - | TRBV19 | TGTGCCAGTAGACTAGTGAGCCAAGAGACCCAGTACTTC | CASRLVSQETQYF
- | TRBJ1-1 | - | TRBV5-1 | TGCGCCAGCAGACTCTCCTCCACAGCCACTGAAGCTTTCTTT | CASRLSSTATEAFF
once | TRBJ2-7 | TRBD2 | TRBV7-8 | TGTGCCAGCAGCCGGGGGACTAGCGGGAGCTACGAGCAGTACTTC | CASSRGTSGSYEQYF
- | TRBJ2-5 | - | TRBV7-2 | TGTGCCAGCAGCTTAAACGGGGGGCCCGAGACCCAGTACTTC | CASSLNGGPETQYF
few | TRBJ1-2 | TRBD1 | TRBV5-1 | TGCGCCAGCAGCCTGACAGGGGGCAATTATGGCTACACCTTC | CASSLTGGNYGYTF
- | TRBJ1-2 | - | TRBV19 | TGTGCCAGTATCCCGCGACGGGGGGTCTTTGTTTCCTATGGCTACACCTTC | CASIPRRGVFVSYGYTF
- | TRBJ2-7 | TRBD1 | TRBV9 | TGTGCCAGCAGCGTCGGACAGGCGAACTCCTACGAGCAGTACTTC | CASSVGQANSYEQYF
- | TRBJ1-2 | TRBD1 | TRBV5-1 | TGCGCCAGCAGCCAGGACAGGGCCAACTATGGCTACACCTTC | CASSQDRANYGYTF
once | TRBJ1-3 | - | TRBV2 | TGTGCCAGCAGTCTTCGGACAGTCTCTGGAAACACCATATATTTT | CASSLRTVSGNTIYF
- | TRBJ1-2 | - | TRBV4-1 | TGCGCCAGCAGCCAAGGGGCCACCTCCTATGGCTACACCTTC | CASSQGATSYGYTF
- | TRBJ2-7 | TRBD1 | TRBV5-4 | TGTGCCAGCAGCGAGACGGACAGGGGGCTCTACGAGCAGTACTTC | CASSETDRGLYEQYF
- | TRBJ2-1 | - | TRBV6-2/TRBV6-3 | TGTGCCAGCAGTTCTACCAACCCCACCTACAATGAGCAGTTCTTC | CASSSTNPTYNEQFF
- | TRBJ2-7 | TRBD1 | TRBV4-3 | TGCGCCAGCAGCAAAGGGACAGGGGACTACGAGCAGTACTTC | CASSKGTGDYEQYF
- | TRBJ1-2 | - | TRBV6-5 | TGTGCCAGCAGTTCCTCCTCTACCGGGTATGGCTACACCTTC | CASSSSSTGYGYTF
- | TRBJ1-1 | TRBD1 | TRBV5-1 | TGCGCCAGCAGCTTAAATCCCGGGACAGTGAACACTGAAGCTTTCTTT | CASSLNPGTVNTEAFF
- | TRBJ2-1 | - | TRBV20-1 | TGCAGTGCTGCCAGACAGGTCGAGCAGTTCTTC | CSAARQVEQFF
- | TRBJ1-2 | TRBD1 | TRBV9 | TGTGCCAGCAGGGCCGGGACAGGGGGCGGTGGCTACACCTTC | CASRAGTGGGGYTF
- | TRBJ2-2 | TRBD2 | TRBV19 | TGTGCCAGTAGTGCCCTGGCGGGGGGGCCGGTCACCGGGGAGCTGTTTTTT | CASSALAGGPVTGELFF
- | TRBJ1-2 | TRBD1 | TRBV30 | TGTGCCTGGAGATCAAGGAGGGACAGACAACTACCGGGAATCGGCTACACCTTC | CAWRSRRDRQLPGIGYTF
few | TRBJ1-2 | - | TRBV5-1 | TGCGCCAGCCGAGACGATAGACAGTTCAACTATGGCTACACCTTC | CASRDDRQFNYGYTF
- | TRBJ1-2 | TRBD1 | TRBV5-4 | TGTGCCAGCAGCCCCGACCCGACAGGGGAGTATGGCTACACCTTC | CASSPDPTGEYGYTF
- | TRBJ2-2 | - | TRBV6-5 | TGTGCCAGCAACGGGGGTACCGGGGAGCTGTTTTTT | CASNGGTGELFF
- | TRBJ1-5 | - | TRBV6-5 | TGTGCCACCACAGCTCGGGGGAGCGGCAATCAGCCCCAGCATTTT | CATTARGSGNQPQHF
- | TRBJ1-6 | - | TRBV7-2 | TGTGCCAGCAGCCCCTTGCGATCACCCCTCCACTTT | CASSPLRSPLHF
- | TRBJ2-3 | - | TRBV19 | TGTGCCAGTAGTGTAAGGGGGGGATCCACAGATACGCAGTATTTT | CASSVRGGSTDTQYF
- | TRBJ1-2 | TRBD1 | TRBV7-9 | TGTGCCAGCAGCAAGGGGGCCAGCTATGGCTACACCTTC | CASSKGASYGYTF
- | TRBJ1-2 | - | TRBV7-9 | TGTGCCAGCAGCCCCGGACAAACCGGTGGCTACACCTTC | CASSPGQTGGYTF
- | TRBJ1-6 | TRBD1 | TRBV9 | TGTGCCAGCACTTCAGGGGGCTCCTATAATTCACCCCTCCACTTT | CASTSGGSYNSPLHF
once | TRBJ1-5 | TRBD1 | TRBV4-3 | TGCGCCAGCAGCCAGGGACAGGGGAATCAGCCCCAGCATTTT | CASSQGQGNQPQHF
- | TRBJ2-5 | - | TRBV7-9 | TGTGCCAGCAGCTTTGACAACCAAGAGACCCAGTACTTC | CASSFDNQETQYF
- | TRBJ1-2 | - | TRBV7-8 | TGTGCCAGCAGCCTGGGGCAGGGGCTTATTCCCTATGGCTACACCTTC | CASSLGQGLIPYGYTF
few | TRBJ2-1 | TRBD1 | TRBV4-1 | TGCGCCAGCAGCCGAGACAGGGTCCAAGTCTCCTACAATGAGCAGTTCTTC | CASSRDRVQVSYNEQFF
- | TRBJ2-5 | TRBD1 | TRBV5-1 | TGCGCCAGCGGAGACGGGGACAGTCAACAAGAGACCCAGTACTTC | CASGDGDSQQETQYF
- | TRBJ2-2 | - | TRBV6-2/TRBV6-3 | TGTGCCAGCAGCTCCTATTCCCCCCAGGGGACCGGGGAGCTGTTTTTT | CASSSYSPQGTGELFF